This T cell receptor beta chain was captured by sequencing in a study of OX40 agonist ivuxolimab in advanced cancers. Assay used: immunoSEQ multiplex PCR; TCRdb lists only in-frame clones, some missing. The data hold about 100,000 clones, with approximately 90% observed a single time. Losses at the gene ends were 2 bases for V and 6 bases for J; bases not matched to a gene: 4. Germline CDR1 and CDR2: SGHDT and YYEEEE. The CDR3 length is 14 residues. Excluded were patients having autoimmune disease history or systemic immunosuppression. Here the sequenced sample was CD4+ or CD8+ T cells sorted from blood, taken in a trial of the OX40 agonist ivuxolimab. The chain employs TRBV5-6 and TRBJ2-7; 11 nucleotides agree with TRBD2. The sequence was collected from an adult with an advanced solid tumor such as melanoma, head and neck, liver or kidney cancer. The CDR3 loop reads CASSLTSGSSEQYF. The CDR3 DNA is TGTGCCAGCAGCTTAACTAGCGGGAGTTCCGAGCAGTACTTC.